This record concerns one TCR beta chain sequence. Its antigen is as yet unknown. Primers: 60 Vbeta forward and 13 Jbeta reverse. Using immunoSEQ multiplex PCR, the repertoire was profiled, and TCRdb retains in-frame clones only, with some absent. The repertoire has 100,000 to 150,000 clones, 65% to 80% of them found once; the top ten carry 4.2%. Germline-derived CDR1 and CDR2 are SGHVS and FNYEAQ. The CDR3 runs to 17 residues. Germline trimming cut 6 bases from V and 4 bases from J; bases unmatched to any gene: 8. The entry originates in a study of cytomegalovirus exposure and HLA in healthy donors. Study-level results: When analyzed later, a missense DCLRE1C variant was found to be linked to TCR beta V- and J-gene trimming.

The TCR originated in a male donor in good health and CMV-seropositive. Sequenced sample: PBMCs. This sequence joins TRBV7-6 and TRBJ2-1; 14 bases line up with TRBD2. The CDR3 DNA sequence: TGTGCCAGCAGACGGACTAGCGGGAGGCAGCCATACAATGAGCAGTTCTTC. It codes for CASRRTSGRQPYNEQFF.